This is a list of T cell receptor beta chains from one sample in a study of lymphopenia after photon versus proton radiotherapy. Repertoires were generated with immunoSEQ multiplex PCR, while TCRdb's copy carries only in-frame clones and drops some. The sample includes about 40,000 clones, just over 85% of them seen just once. The material sequenced was peripheral blood, taken from a patient treated with proton-based radiotherapy. All receptors come from a woman aged 70-85 years with pancreatic cancer. Some clones in this sample may be carry-over from other donors' samples. Both conserved end residues are part of each CDR3. A D gene is named only where the DNA matches it firmly. Some rows mark clone size as missing; the rest say once, few, many or name a class of expanded clone.

J gene	D gene	clone size	V gene	CDR3 length	CDR3 protein	CDR3 DNA
TRBJ2-7	.	.	TRBV11-1	12	CASSFDSYEQYF	TGTGCCAGCAGCTTCGACAGCTACGAGCAGTACTTC
TRBJ2-1	TRBD2	.	TRBV29-1	14	CSVPEGLANNEQFF	TGCAGCGTGCCAGAGGGACTAGCCAACAATGAGCAGTTCTTC
TRBJ1-5	.	once	TRBV30	13	CAWRQGADQPQHF	TGTGCCTGGAGACAGGGAGCGGATCAGCCCCAGCATTTT
TRBJ2-1	TRBD2	.	TRBV28	15	CASSSGLAGYNEQFF	TGTGCCAGCAGTTCGGGACTAGCGGGGTACAATGAGCAGTTCTTC
TRBJ1-1	.	.	TRBV19	17	CASSSPSFGHSNTEAFF	TGTGCCAGTAGTAGCCCCTCGTTTGGACATTCGAACACTGAAGCTTTCTTT
TRBJ1-4	TRBD1	.	TRBV2	14	CASSKDRGYEKLFF	TGTGCCAGCAGCAAGGACAGGGGTTATGAAAAACTGTTTTTT
TRBJ1-6	TRBD1	few	TRBV18	15	CASSRGQGKHSPLHF	TGTGCCAGCTCACGCGGACAGGGGAAACACTCACCCCTCCACTTT
TRBJ2-1	.	.	TRBV11-3	14	CASSLAGLSNEQFF	TGTGCCAGCAGCTTGGCTGGACTGAGCAATGAGCAGTTCTTC
TRBJ2-7	.	.	TRBV5-1	14	CASSDPTDSYEQYF	TGCGCCAGCAGCGACCCGACGGACTCCTACGAGCAGTACTTC
TRBJ2-2	.	once	TRBV11-2	15	CASSLGQFDTGELFF	TGTGCCAGCAGCTTGGGGCAGTTCGACACCGGGGAGCTGTTTTTT
TRBJ2-5	TRBD2	.	TRBV19	17	CASSMQASGAPSGTQYF	TGTGCCAGTAGTATGCAGGCTAGCGGGGCCCCCAGCGGGACCCAGTACTTC
TRBJ2-7	TRBD2	.	TRBV30	12	CASSGGPYEQYF	TGTGCCTCCTCGGGGGGACCCTACGAGCAGTACTTC
TRBJ1-5	.	.	TRBV6-1	16	CASSEDVFYSNQPQHF	TGTGCCAGCAGTGAAGATGTCTTCTATAGCAATCAGCCCCAGCATTTT
TRBJ1-1	.	.	TRBV5-1	14	CASSFTGGNTEAFF	TGCGCCAGCAGCTTTACAGGAGGTAACACTGAAGCTTTCTTT
TRBJ2-5	.	.	TRBV10-3	14	CAISDGGVPETQYF	TGTGCCATCAGTGACGGGGGAGTCCCTGAGACCCAGTACTTC
TRBJ2-7	TRBD2	.	TRBV27	14	CASSGTSGYYEQYF	TGTGCCAGCAGTGGGACTAGCGGGTACTACGAGCAGTACTTC